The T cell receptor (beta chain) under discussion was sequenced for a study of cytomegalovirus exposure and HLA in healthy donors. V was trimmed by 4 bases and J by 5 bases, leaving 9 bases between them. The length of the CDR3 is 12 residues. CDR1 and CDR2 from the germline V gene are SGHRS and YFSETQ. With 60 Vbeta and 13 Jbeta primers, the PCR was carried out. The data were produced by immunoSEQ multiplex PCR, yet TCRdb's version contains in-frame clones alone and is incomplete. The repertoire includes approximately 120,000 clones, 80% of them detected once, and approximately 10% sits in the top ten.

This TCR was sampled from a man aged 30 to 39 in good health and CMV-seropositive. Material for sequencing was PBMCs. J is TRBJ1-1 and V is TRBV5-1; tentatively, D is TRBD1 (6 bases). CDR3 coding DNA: TGCGCCAGCAGCGCCCAGGGGACTGAAGCTTTCTTT. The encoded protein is CASSAQGTEAFF.